The 7 T cell receptor beta chains below all came from one sample that was sequenced in a study of vaccination effects on CD4 cells after COVID-19. The culture ran for about 10 days, and then CD4+ T cells were isolated. Each participant was administered two doses of either the BNT162b2 or the mRNA-1273 vaccine. These receptors have no identified antigens. TCRdb's table, derived via immunoSEQ multiplex PCR, lists solely in-frame clones and lacks some. This sample carries fewer than 60,000 clones, around 84% of them seen once, and the ten largest clones take more than 4%. The material was CD4+ T cells from PBMCs cultured without peptide, obtained after COVID-19 vaccination. All receptors derive from a human donor who received a COVID-19 vaccine.

This clone was detected once. The CDR3 region is CASSFLVEIRKGSYNEQFF. The CDR3 coding sequence is TGTGCCAGCAGTTTTTTAGTCGAAATTAGGAAGGGTTCCTACAATGAGCAGTTCTTC. The rearrangement links TRBV28 to TRBJ2-1, with D uncertain. Trimming removed 3 bases at V and 1 base at J, with 22 bases between. The CDR3 length is 19 residues. The V gene's germline CDR1 is MDHEN and CDR2 SYDVKM.

The J gene is TRBJ1-6, the V gene TRBV5-5; D unclear. Trimming removed 3 bases from V and 8 bases from J, with 15 bases in between. Per germline, CDR1 SGHKS and CDR2 YYEKEE (reference sequence). This CDR3 spans 15 amino acids. CDR3 sequence reads: CASSSSIGGDSPLHF. The DNA for the CDR3 is TGTGCCAGCAGCTCAAGCATTGGCGGGGATTCACCCCTCCACTTT.

The table lists this clone with a few counts. The V and J genes are TRBV6-1 and TRBJ1-2, with D possibly TRBD1 on 5 matching bases. Germline CDR1 MNHNS, CDR2 SASEGT. The CDR3 loop spans 15 amino acids. The CDR3 DNA reads as TGTGCTTCCGAGCCCGACAGTGGCCCCAGGGCTGGCTACACCTTC. Translating it yields CASEPDSGPRAGYTF.

A few counts support this clone. CDR3 coding DNA: TGTGCCTCCGCCCGCTCTGGAAACACCATATATTTT. This sequence encodes CASARSGNTIYF. The chain uses TRBV11-2 and TRBJ1-3; no firm D call. The CDR3 sequence is 12 residues long. Germline CDR1 is SGHAT and CDR2 is FQNNGV. V lost 11 bases and J lost 0, with 8 bases in between.

The chain combines TRBV27 with TRBJ1-2, with TRBD1 matching over 10 bases. Germline V CDR1 and CDR2: MNHEY, SMNVEV (reference sequence). The CDR3 runs to 17 residues. V dropped 5 bases and J dropped 6; count of bases not matched to a gene: 15. CDR3 amino acids: CASSPQPGTGDADGYTF. For the CDR3, the DNA is TGTGCCAGCAGTCCCCAACCCGGGACAGGGGACGCAGATGGCTACACCTTC.

The CDR3 DNA reads as TGTGCCAGCAGGGGGACAGAGAGAGGCTACACCTTC. Protein: CASRGTERGYTF. The genes are TRBV12-3 or TRBV12-4 and TRBJ1-2; 7 bases line up with TRBD1. Trimming cost V 6 bases and J 8 bases; bases outside gene matches: 6. The CDR3 totals 12 residues.

The chain links TRBV12-3 or TRBV12-4 to TRBJ2-1; D is undetermined. Trimming removed 1 base at V and 6 bases at J, with 4 bases between. The CDR3 totals 12 residues. The CDR3 bases are TGTGCCAGCAGTTTAGGGGGCAATGAGCAGTTCTTC. Translating gives CASSLGGNEQFF.